The 6 T cell receptor beta chains listed next were all sequenced from one sample in a study of cytomegalovirus exposure and HLA in healthy donors. PCR involved 60 Vbeta and 13 Jbeta primers. TCRdb keeps only in-frame clones here, not all; method: immunoSEQ multiplex PCR. The sample contains 90,000 to 150,000 clones, approximately 80% of which appear only once. The specimen was PBMCs. These receptors were obtained from a human donor in good health.

Judged by abundance, this clone is medium-sized (0.01 to 0.1%). The V call is TRBV5-4, the J call TRBJ2-7; weak D call: TRBD2 (5 bases). The germline V gene encodes CDR1 SGHNT and CDR2 YYREEE (reference sequence). CDR3 length: 12 residues. Trimming shortened V by 4 bases and J by 3 bases, and 8 bases separated the two germline ends. The CDR3: CASSTSGYEQYF. The CDR3 bases are TGTGCCAGCAGCACCAGCGGCTACGAGCAGTACTTC.

The genes are TRBV15 and TRBJ2-1; 7 bases line up with TRBD2. This CDR3 is 15 amino acids long. Trimming removed 5 bases from V and 0 bases from J; junction bases left unmatched: 4. Germline V gene lookup returns CDR1 LNHNV and CDR2 YYDKDF (reference sequence). The CDR3 DNA is TGTGCCACCAGCCGGGACTACCTCTCCTACAATGAGCAGTTCTTC. It codes for CATSRDYLSYNEQFF.

There are a few counts of this clone. This chain joins TRBV28 and TRBJ1-4; unclear D gene. Germline V CDR1 and CDR2: MDHEN, SYDVKM. Between the trimmed V and J ends, which lost 2 bases and 6 bases, there was a span of 13 bases. The CDR3 spans 15 residues. The CDR3 DNA reads TGTGCCAGCAGTTTACGGAATAACGGGGATGAAAAACTGTTTTTT. It encodes CASSLRNNGDEKLFF.

The gene calls are TRBV15 and TRBJ2-1; 10 bases match TRBD2. The CDR3 consists of 17 residues. J gave up 8 bases and V 2 bases, and 12 bases lay outside the gene matches. Germline CDR1 reads LNHNV; CDR2 reads YYDKDF (reference sequence). This CDR3 reads CATSRSLRLAGVDEQFF. CDR3 nucleotides: TGTGCCACCAGCAGATCCCTGAGGCTAGCGGGAGTCGATGAGCAGTTCTTC.

The rearrangement joins TRBV5-1 to TRBJ1-1; TRBD1 might be the D (6 bases). Trimming took off 7 bases at V and 4 bases at J, with 11 bases between the two ends. The CDR3 is made up of 12 amino acids. CDR1 is SGHRS, CDR2 YFSETQ, per germline. The CDR3 region is CASGQTGTEAFF. CDR3 bases: TGCGCCAGCGGACAGACAGGCACTGAAGCTTTCTTT.

The chain recombines TRBV19 with TRBJ1-4; weak D call: TRBD1 (6 bases). CDR3 length: 14 residues. Germline-derived CDR1 and CDR2 are LNHDA and SQIVND (reference sequence). Trimming removed 3 bases from V and 5 bases from J, with 10 bases in between. The CDR3 sequence: CASSIGQRNEKLFF. CDR3 in DNA: TGTGCCAGTAGTATTGGACAGCGAAATGAAAAACTGTTTTTT.